This T cell receptor beta chain appears in the sequencing data of a study of blood T cell repertoires in COVID-19. Study-wide context: The United States, Italy and Spain supplied acute and convalescent COVID-19 samples.

Trimming took 3 bases from V and 12 from J; bases not matched to a gene: 11. The germline CDR1 and CDR2 sequences are LNHDA and SQIVND (reference sequence). The CDR3 spans 16 residues. Clones were sequenced by immunoSEQ multiplex PCR, and TCRdb holds only the in-frame ones, with some missing. Among under 150,000 clones listed, around four fifths were seen once. The clonotype comes from a man aged 35 to 55 with active or convalescent COVID-19. The material sequenced was peripheral blood. The chain carries TRBV19 and TRBJ2-6, with 10 positions matching TRBD1. CDR3 residues: CASSISSGTGDFVLTF. The CDR3 coding sequence is TGTGCCAGTAGTATTAGCAGCGGGACAGGGGACTTCGTCCTGACTTTC.